This T cell receptor beta chain was documented in a study of CD8 T cells in Susac syndrome. Study as a whole: Patients with Susac syndrome had blood drawn and were at that point therapy-naive, on corticosteroids, or on intravenous immunoglobulin alone.

Random hexamers were used to reverse transcribe an amount of about 0.5 to 1 ug RNA. Amplification of TCR beta CDR3 was carried out by immunoSEQ multiplex PCR, which covered 54 Vbeta and 13 Jbeta segments. In TCRdb, the immunoSEQ multiplex PCR reads were re-called with MiXCR into one record per CDR3 protein. The sample lists about 180,000 distinct CDR3 sequences, 85% to 95% seen once, with 0.095% to 0.13% in the top ten. The CDR3 length is 15 residues. V was cut by 2 bases and J by 8 bases, with 16 bases left in between. The gene calls are TRBV23-1 and TRBJ2-1, with D possibly being TRBD1 or TRBD2 (5 bases each). TRBV23-1 is an ORF, with its function uncertain. The clonotype was recovered from a human donor with Susac syndrome. The sequenced sample consisted of CD4+ T cells from PBMCs. CDR3 bases: TGCGCCAGCAGTCAAGTCATCGGGGCCTTCGATGAGCAGTTCTTC. Translated: CASSQVIGAFDEQFF.